A single sample is the source of the 27 T cell receptor beta chains below, sequenced in a study of blood T cell repertoires in COVID-19. Repertoires were generated with immunoSEQ multiplex PCR, while TCRdb's copy carries only in-frame clones and drops some. This table has a few hundred thousand clones, more than 70% appearing once. The sequencing input was peripheral blood. These receptors originate from a human donor in a cohort sampled during active COVID-19.

The chain combines TRBV28 with TRBJ1-5; possibly TRBD1 for D (5 bases). The CDR3 is 11 residues long. Deletions cut 9 bases from V and 5 bases from J, with 8 bases between. The germline CDR1 and CDR2 sequences are MDHEN and SYDVKM. This CDR3 reads CASQGYQPQHF. DNA for the CDR3: TGTGCCAGTCAGGGCTATCAGCCCCAGCATTTT.

This rearrangement joins TRBV7-9 to TRBJ2-5; TRBD2 matches at 9 bases. The germline V gene encodes CDR1 SEHNR and CDR2 FQNEAQ (reference sequence). There are 13 residues in the CDR3. V trimming: 7 bases; J trimming: 1 base; junction bases outside the gene matches: 1. The chain's CDR3 is CASKAGGQETQYF. The DNA for the CDR3 is TGTGCCAGCAAAGCGGGGGGCCAAGAGACCCAGTACTTC.

The rearrangement joins TRBV15 to TRBJ1-2, with a possible D match to TRBD1 (6 bases). Per germline, CDR1 LNHNV and CDR2 YYDKDF (reference sequence). Trimming removed 0 bases from V and 2 bases from J, with 10 bases in between. CDR3 length: 15 amino acids. CDR3 in DNA: TGTGCCACCAGCAGAGATAATACAGGGAACTATGGCTACACCTTC. This encodes CATSRDNTGNYGYTF.

This clone was counted between two and nine times. The DNA of the CDR3 is TGTGCCAGCAGTCCCCCCAGGGGAAAACTGTTTTTT. Protein sequence: CASSPPRGKLFF. The gene calls are TRBV28 and TRBJ1-4; a possible D gene is TRBD1 (6 bases). The CDR3 contains 12 residues. The V gene lost 5 bases and the J gene lost 10 bases, with 11 bases spanning the gap. The germline CDR1 and CDR2 sequences are MDHEN and SYDVKM.

Worth noting for this clone: This same CDR3 is encoded by further DNA sequences in the sample. The chain couples TRBV11-2 to TRBJ1-1; no reliable D call. The germline gives CDR1 SGHAT, CDR2 FQNNGV. This CDR3 is 13 amino acids long. V lost 1 base, J lost 5 bases, and 8 bases lay in between. The CDR3 sequence: CASSLGSGTEAFF. CDR3 coding DNA: TGTGCCAGCAGCTTAGGGAGCGGGACTGAAGCTTTCTTT.

This clone was seen a few times. The genes are TRBV19 and TRBJ2-7, with D hard to call. From germline, CDR1 is LNHDA and CDR2 SQIVND (reference sequence). V shed 3 bases and J shed 0 bases, with 9 bases lying between them. The CDR3 contains 14 residues. In DNA, the CDR3 is TGTGCCAGTAGTATTCAACACAGCTCCTACGAGCAGTACTTC. Translated: CASSIQHSSYEQYF.

V and J are TRBV21-1 and TRBJ2-2; the table's D call TRBD2 went unverified against the DNA. TRBV21-1 is deemed a pseudogene. The CDR3 is 17 amino acids. The CDR3 DNA follows: TGTGCCAGCAGCAAAGCGACTAGCGGATCCCACACCGGGGAGCTGTTTTTT. Amino acid sequence: CASSKATSGSHTGELFF.

This chain links TRBV5-1 with TRBJ1-2, with unresolved D. Germline CDR1 SGHRS, CDR2 YFSETQ. The length of the CDR3 is 14 residues. V dropped 0 bases and J dropped 7 bases, with 13 bases sitting between them. In DNA form, the CDR3 reads TGCGCCAGCAGCTTGGGAGGCCGAGCCGGTGGCTACACCTTC. Translation: CASSLGGRAGGYTF.

The rearrangement joins TRBV27 to TRBJ2-7; 7 bases agree with TRBD1. V trimming: 3 bases; J trimming: 5 bases; junction bases outside the gene matches: 7. CDR3 length: 14 amino acids. The germline gives CDR1 MNHEY, CDR2 SMNVEV (reference sequence). The CDR3 sequence: CASSFGTGVDEQYF. DNA of the CDR3: TGTGCCAGCAGTTTTGGTACAGGGGTCGACGAGCAGTACTTC.

The chain couples TRBV6-1 to TRBJ1-2; weak D call: TRBD1 (5 bases). The CDR3 is 13 residues long. V lost 2 bases and J 3 bases, leaving 7 bases between the germline ends. Looked up from germline, CDR1 is MNHNS and CDR2 is SASEGT. For the CDR3, the DNA is TGTGCCAGCAGTGAAACAGGCCACTATGGCTACACCTTC. Its translation: CASSETGHYGYTF.

The V and J genes are TRBV30 and TRBJ1-3; 7 nucleotides align to TRBD1. The CDR3 is 13 residues long. V was pared by 7 bases and J by 4 bases, with 7 bases of the junction left unmatched. The germline V gene encodes CDR1 GTSNPN and CDR2 SVGIG (reference sequence). CDR3 DNA sequence: TGTGCCTTAAGACAGGGCCCCGGAAACACCATATATTTT. This gives the protein CALRQGPGNTIYF.

Comments on this clone: Other DNA sequences from this sample encode an identical CDR3 as well. The genes are TRBV7-2 and TRBJ2-1; possibly TRBD2 for D (5 bases). Germline lookup yields CDR1 SGHTA and CDR2 FQGNSA. The CDR3 is 15 amino acids. Deletions cut 2 bases from V and 10 bases from J, with 18 bases between. CDR3 sequence (DNA): TGTGCCAGCAGCTTAAAACTCGACGGCCGGAGGGAGCAGTTCTTC. Translated, it gives CASSLKLDGRREQFF.

The chain has TRBV2 and TRBJ1-3; TRBD1 agrees at 12 bases. This CDR3 has 17 residues. The germline CDR1 and CDR2 sequences are SNHLY and FYNNEI. V was pared by 6 bases and J by 2 bases, with 8 bases of the junction left unmatched. Here the CDR3 DNA reads TGTGCCAGCAGGCGGGGGACAGGGGGCGCCCCTGGAAACACCATATATTTT. Translating it yields CASRRGTGGAPGNTIYF.

The V and J genes are TRBV9 and TRBJ2-5; D unresolved. Germline lookup yields CDR1 SGDLS and CDR2 YYNGEE. The CDR3 runs to 14 residues. Trimming took off 0 bases at V and 1 base at J, with 7 bases between the two ends. In DNA, the CDR3 is TGTGCCAGCAGCGTAGGTGGCAGCCAAGAGACCCAGTACTTC. Encoded protein: CASSVGGSQETQYF. Filled out from reference TRBV9 and TRBJ2-5, the complete variable domain reads DSGVTQTPKHLITATGQRVTLRCSPRSGDLSVYWYQQSLDQGLQFLIQYYNGEERAKGNILERFSAQQFPDLHSELNLSSLELGDSALYFCASSVGGSQETQYFGPGTRLLVL.

This clone occurred a few times. The chain recombines TRBV6-6 with TRBJ2-7, with 7 bases that match TRBD1. The CDR3 is 16 residues long. The J segment lost 0 bases and the V segment lost 4 bases, leaving 9 bases of the junction unmatched. In germline, CDR1 is MNHNY, CDR2 SVGAGI (reference sequence). The chain's CDR3 is CASSSGTVRFSYEQYF. DNA of the CDR3: TGTGCCAGCAGTTCCGGGACAGTCCGATTCTCCTACGAGCAGTACTTC.

The chain carries TRBV7-2 and TRBJ2-3, with a weak D call TRBD2 (6 bases). Trimming left V 4 bases short and J 0 bases short, with 11 bases between. The CDR3 runs 15 residues. Looked up from germline, CDR1 is SGHTA and CDR2 is FQGNSA. The CDR3 is CASSYGTSSTDTQYF. The CDR3 DNA reads TGTGCCAGCAGCTACGGGACTTCCAGCACAGATACGCAGTATTTT.

This clone was recorded once. This chain connects TRBV12-3 or TRBV12-4 to TRBJ2-5; TRBD2 might be the D (6 bases). CDR3 length equals 12 residues. V shed 8 bases and J shed 5 bases, with 12 bases lying between them. CDR3: CASGVGGETQYF. CDR3 bases: TGTGCCAGCGGAGTTGGAGGGGAGACCCAGTACTTC.

The sample holds one count of this clone. The rearrangement uses TRBV27 and TRBJ1-6; TRBD1 agrees at 7 bases. Germline V gene lookup returns CDR1 MNHEY and CDR2 SMNVEV (reference sequence). The CDR3 loop spans 15 amino acids. The ends lost 5 bases at V and 6 bases at J; junction bases unmatched: 7. CDR3 region: CASSPWGTVNSPLHF. CDR3 in DNA: TGTGCCAGCAGTCCATGGGGGACAGTTAATTCACCCCTCCACTTT.

This clone was found once. V and J are TRBV28 and TRBJ2-7; a weak D match, TRBD1 (7 bases). V lost 5 bases and J lost 0, with 14 bases in between. In germline, CDR1 is MDHEN, CDR2 SYDVKM. This CDR3 has 15 residues. The CDR3 reads CASSPPQGGSYEQYF. The CDR3 nucleotides are TGTGCCAGCAGTCCCCCGCAGGGGGGCTCCTACGAGCAGTACTTC.

This chain joins TRBV19 and TRBJ2-7; D is possibly TRBD1 (5 bases). Trimming left V 7 bases short and J 1 base short, with 14 bases between. This CDR3 is built from 14 residues. CDR1 and CDR2 from the germline V gene are LNHDA and SQIVND (reference sequence). The CDR3 here is CASTPWGGSYEQYF. The DNA of the CDR3 is TGTGCCAGTACCCCTTGGGGCGGTTCCTACGAGCAGTACTTC. Full variable domain (rest looked up from reference TRBV19 and TRBJ2-7): DGGITQSPKYLFRKEGQNVTLSCEQNLNHDAMYWYRQDPGQGLRLIYYSQIVNDFQKGDIAEGYSVSREKKESFPLTVTSAQKNPTAFYLCASTPWGGSYEQYFGPGTRLTVT.

The CDR3 DNA reads as TGTGCCAGCTCACCAAATCCCCAGCGGGTTGGATGGGATACGCAGTATTTT. This sequence encodes CASSPNPQRVGWDTQYF. The chain employs TRBV18 and TRBJ2-3; perhaps TRBD2 as D (6 bases). V was cut by 2 bases and J by 6 bases, with 21 bases left in between. Per the germline V gene, CDR1 is KGHSH and CDR2 is LQKENI. This CDR3 spans 17 amino acids.

The chain combines TRBV24-1 with TRBJ2-5; 14 bases map to TRBD2. The germline gives CDR1 KGHDR, CDR2 SFDVKD. CDR3 length: 19 residues. V gave up 5 bases and J gave up 4 bases; unmatched junction bases: 14. The CDR3 loop reads CATSALYRLAGGPRETQYF. The CDR3 region has the DNA TGTGCCACCAGTGCCCTGTACCGACTAGCGGGAGGGCCACGAGAGACCCAGTACTTC.

The chain's CDR3 is CASSSGPGGTEAFF. CDR3 DNA: TGTGCCAGCAGTTCGGGACCCGGGGGGACTGAAGCTTTCTTT. The chain couples TRBV6-5 to TRBJ1-1; a weak D match, TRBD1 (5 bases). CDR1 is MNHEY and CDR2 is SVGAGI in the germline V gene. V was clipped by 4 bases and J by 5 bases, with 14 bases between them. The CDR3 covers 14 residues.

The chain is built from TRBV5-8 and TRBJ1-1; D call uncertain. The V gene lost 2 bases and the J gene lost 2 bases, with 10 bases spanning the gap. Germline V gene lookup returns CDR1 SGHTS and CDR2 YDEGEE. This CDR3 has 14 residues. The CDR3 nucleotides are TGTGCCAGCAGCTTCGTCAGGCCAAACACTGAAGCTTTCTTT. Translation: CASSFVRPNTEAFF.

This clone came up many times. V and J are TRBV23-1 and TRBJ2-1; TRBD2 aligns across 8 bases. TRBV23-1 belongs to the ORF category, with a function that is uncertain. V lost 4 bases, J lost 6 bases, and 5 bases stayed unmatched. CDR3 length: 14 residues. The CDR3 reads CASSRQRECNEQFF. The CDR3 DNA follows: TGCGCCAGCAGTCGCCAGCGGGAGTGCAATGAGCAGTTCTTC.

The chain is built from TRBV7-9 and TRBJ1-4; D is unresolved. Trimming pared 1 base from V and 7 bases from J, leaving 10 bases between. The CDR3 sequence is 14 residues long. Germline values: CDR1 SEHNR, CDR2 FQNEAQ (reference sequence). DNA for the CDR3: TGTGCCAGCAGCTTAGACTCCTTCCTTGAAAAACTGTTTTTT. Translated: CASSLDSFLEKLFF.

This sequence joins TRBV28 and TRBJ1-1, with unresolved D. V lost 4 bases and J lost 1, with 10 bases in between. The CDR3 loop spans 14 amino acids. Germline CDR1 and CDR2: MDHEN and SYDVKM. CDR3 amino acids: CASSSPAENTEAFF. DNA for the CDR3: TGTGCCAGCAGTTCCCCGGCGGAGAACACTGAAGCTTTCTTT.